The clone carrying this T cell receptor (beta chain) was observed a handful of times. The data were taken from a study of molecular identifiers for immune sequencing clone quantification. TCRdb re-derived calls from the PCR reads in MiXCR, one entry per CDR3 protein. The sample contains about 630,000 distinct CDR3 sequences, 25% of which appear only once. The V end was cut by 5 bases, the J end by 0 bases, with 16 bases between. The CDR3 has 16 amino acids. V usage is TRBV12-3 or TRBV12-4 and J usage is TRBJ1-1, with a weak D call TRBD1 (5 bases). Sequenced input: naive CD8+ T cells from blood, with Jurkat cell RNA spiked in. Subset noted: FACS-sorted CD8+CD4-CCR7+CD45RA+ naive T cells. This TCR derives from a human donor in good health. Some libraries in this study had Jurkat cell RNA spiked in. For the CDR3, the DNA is TGTGCCAGCAGTCCAACCCACCCGACAGTGAACACTGAAGCTTTCTTT. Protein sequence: CASSPTHPTVNTEAFF.